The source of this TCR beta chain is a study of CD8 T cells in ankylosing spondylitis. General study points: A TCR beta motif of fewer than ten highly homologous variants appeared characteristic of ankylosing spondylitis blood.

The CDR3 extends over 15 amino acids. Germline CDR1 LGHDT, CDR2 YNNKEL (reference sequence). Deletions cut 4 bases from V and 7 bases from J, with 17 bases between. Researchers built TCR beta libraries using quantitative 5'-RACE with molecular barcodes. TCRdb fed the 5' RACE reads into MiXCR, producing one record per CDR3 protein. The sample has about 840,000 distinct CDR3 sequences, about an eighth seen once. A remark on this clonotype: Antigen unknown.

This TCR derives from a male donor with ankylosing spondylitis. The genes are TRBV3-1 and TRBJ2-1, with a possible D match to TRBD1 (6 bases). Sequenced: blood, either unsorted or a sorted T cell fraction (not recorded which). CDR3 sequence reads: CASSLRQVLRNEQFF. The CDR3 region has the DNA TGTGCCAGCAGCCTTCGACAGGTACTAAGGAATGAGCAGTTCTTC.